This passage covers 2 T cell receptor beta chains from one sample sequenced in a study of CD8 T cell repertoires and HIV-1 epitope variants (dated by TCRdb to 2018 to 2021). Library prep was done by the immunoSEQ multiplex PCR assay. TCRdb obtained this table from immuneACCESS and retained in-frame rearrangements with V and J assigned. These tables miss some clones; where compared with another copy, unresolved V genes account for less than half of the shortfall, and the remainder is unexplained. This sample gives 5,500 to 7,000 clones in total; 65% to 70% of them show up just once. Together, the top ten hold about 40% of the sample. Which antigens these TCRs recognize remains unknown. The sample consisted of cultured CD8+ T cells derived from PBMCs. These receptors were collected from a male donor with HIV.

The rearrangement joins TRBV7-6 to TRBJ2-7; D is undetermined. Per germline, CDR1 SGHVS and CDR2 FNYEAQ. The CDR3 is 15 residues long. Trimming stripped 1 base from V and 3 bases from J, with 13 bases between. The CDR3, as DNA: TGTGCCAGCAGCTTAGAGGCAGACTCCTACTACGAGCAGTACTTC. Amino acid sequence: CASSLEADSYYEQYF. Together with reference TRBV7-6 and TRBJ2-7, the CDR3 gives the full variable domain: GAGVSQSPRYKVTKRGQDVALRCDPISGHVSLYWYRQALGQGPEFLTYFNYEAQQDKSGLPNDRFSAERPEGSISTLTIQRTEQRDSAMYRCASSLEADSYYEQYFGPGTRLTVT.

The chain couples TRBV27 to TRBJ2-1; 7 bases are shared with TRBD1. With 2 bases clipped from V and 2 bases from J, the junction kept 3 bases outside the gene matches. Germline CDR1 is MNHEY and CDR2 is SMNVEV (reference sequence). The CDR3 length is 15 residues. The CDR3 spells CASSLGQGAYNEQFF. The CDR3 DNA sequence: TGTGCCAGCAGTTTAGGGCAGGGGGCCTACAATGAGCAGTTCTTC.